These 2 T cell receptor beta chains came from one sample sequenced in a study of molecular identifiers for immune sequencing clone quantification. TCRdb analysed the PCR reads with MiXCR anew, one entry per CDR3 protein. The sample carries 100,000 or so distinct CDR3 sequences, 36% recorded once. Material for sequencing was naive CD8+ T cells from blood, with Jurkat cell RNA spiked in. Documented subset: FACS-sorted CD8+CD4-CCR7+CD45RA+ naive T cells. These receptors originate from a human donor in good health. Some libraries in this study had Jurkat cell RNA spiked in.

This clonotype was seen at least ten times. The V call is TRBV29-1, the J call TRBJ2-5; 8 bases are shared with TRBD2. Germline V gives CDR1 SQVTM, CDR2 ANQGSEA. The CDR3 has 14 residues. V gave up 6 bases and J gave up 4 bases; unmatched junction bases: 10. The CDR3 here is CSVVPAGVGETQYF. CDR3 coding DNA: TGCAGCGTCGTTCCAGCGGGAGTTGGAGAGACCCAGTACTTC.

On this clonotype: An end of the junction does not agree with germline; a read error may underlie this. The rearrangement links TRBV10-3 to TRBJ2-3, with TRBD1 matching 9 bases. This CDR3 has 15 residues. Germline values: CDR1 ENHRY, CDR2 SYGVKD. Written as DNA, the CDR3 is TGTGCCATCAGGACGGGGACAGGGAGCACAGATCCGCAGTATTTT. Translation gives CAIRTGTGSTDPQYF.